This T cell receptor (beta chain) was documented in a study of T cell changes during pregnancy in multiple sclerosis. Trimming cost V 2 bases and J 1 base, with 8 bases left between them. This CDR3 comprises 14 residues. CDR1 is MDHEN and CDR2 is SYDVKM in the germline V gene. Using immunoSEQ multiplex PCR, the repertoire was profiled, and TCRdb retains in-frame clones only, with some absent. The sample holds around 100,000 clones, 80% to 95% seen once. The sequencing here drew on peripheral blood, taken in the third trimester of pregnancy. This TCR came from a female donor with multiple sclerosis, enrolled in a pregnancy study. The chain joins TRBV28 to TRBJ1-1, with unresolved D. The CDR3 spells CASSLGRRNTEAFF. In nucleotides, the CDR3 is TGTGCCAGCAGTTTAGGCAGAAGGAACACTGAAGCTTTCTTT.